This TCR beta chain appears in the sequencing data of a study of blood T cell repertoires in COVID-19. Study summary: Donors in the United States, Italy and Spain gave samples during acute or convalescent COVID-19.

Per the original data handling: Scientists estimated how many nucleated cells there were by amplifying reference gene primers. Produced via immunoSEQ multiplex PCR; TCRdb's table is partial and in-frame only. V, J and clone size reflect that table, while D and trimming were determined from the DNA. The sample lists roughly 100,000 clones, 75% to 90% occurring once. This clone is a singleton in its sample. Per the germline V gene, CDR1 is SGHTA and CDR2 is FQGNSA. CDR3 length equals 18 residues. V was clipped by 1 base and J by 2 bases; unmatched bases: 7. What was sequenced was peripheral blood. V usage is TRBV7-2 and J usage is TRBJ2-1; TRBD2 agrees at 11 bases. The clonotype originates from a woman over 75 with active or convalescent COVID-19. The CDR3 DNA sequence: TGTGCCAGCAGCTTAGTCCTAGCGGGAGGAAGGGCCTACAATGAGCAGTTCTTC. The encoded protein is CASSLVLAGGRAYNEQFF. The entire variable domain, with the rest obtained from reference TRBV7-2 and TRBJ2-1, is as follows: GAGVSQSPSNKVTEKGKDVELRCDPISGHTALYWYRQSLGQGLEFLIYFQGNSAPDKSGLPSDRFSAERTGGSVSTLTIQRTQQEDSAVYLCASSLVLAGGRAYNEQFFGPGTRLTVL.